One and the same sample provided the 20 T cell receptor beta chains below, sequenced in a study of blood T cell repertoires in COVID-19. Sequencing was performed with immunoSEQ multiplex PCR; in TCRdb, only in-frame clones are kept and a portion is missing. The sample has over 400,000 clones, around 85% seen once. Sample: PBMCs or T cells enriched from blood (not recorded which). These receptors all come from a woman aged 60-70 years who had recovered from COVID-19.

The chain couples TRBV19 to TRBJ2-7, with 10 bases matching TRBD1. Germline values: CDR1 LNHDA, CDR2 SQIVND (reference sequence). The CDR3 has 15 residues. After removal of 5 bases from V and 5 bases from J, the junction contained 9 bases not matched to a gene. The CDR3 region is CASSPDRGRPDEQYF. The CDR3 coding sequence is TGTGCCAGTAGTCCCGACAGGGGGCGGCCGGACGAGCAGTACTTC.

The chain employs TRBV5-5 and TRBJ2-1, with 8 positions matching TRBD1. The J segment lost 7 bases and the V segment lost 0 bases, leaving 6 bases of the junction unmatched. The CDR3 is made up of 15 amino acids. The germline gives CDR1 SGHKS, CDR2 YYEKEE (reference sequence). This chain's CDR3 is CASSLATGEWNEQFF. CDR3 nucleotides: TGTGCCAGCAGCTTGGCGACAGGGGAGTGGAATGAGCAGTTCTTC.

Here the CDR3 reads CASSLEGQGAGEQYF. CDR3 DNA sequence: TGTGCCAGCAGCTTGGAGGGACAGGGGGCAGGAGAGCAGTACTTC. V gene TRBV5-6 combines with J gene TRBJ2-7; 12 nucleotides match TRBD1. V shed 0 bases and J 7 bases; nucleotides not matched to a gene: 5. Germline CDR1 and CDR2: SGHDT and YYEEEE. The CDR3 has 15 amino acids.

The genes are TRBV3-1 (or the pseudogene TRBV3-2) and TRBJ2-7, with TRBD1 matching over 7 bases. Germline CDR1 and CDR2: LGHDT and YNNKEL (reference sequence). V was clipped by 4 bases and J by 2 bases; unmatched bases: 8. The CDR3 runs 15 residues. CDR3 nucleotides: TGTGCCAGCAGCCGCAACAGGGGCCTGACCTACGAGCAGTACTTC. Translation: CASSRNRGLTYEQYF.

The genes are TRBV2 and TRBJ2-1, with TRBD1 matching 8 bases. The V gene end was trimmed by 8 bases and the J gene end by 5 bases; junction bases not matched to a gene: 8. The CDR3 contains 14 residues. The germline V gene encodes CDR1 SNHLY and CDR2 FYNNEI. For the CDR3, the DNA is TGTGCCAGCCTGGACAGGGCGGAGAACAATGAGCAGTTCTTC. Protein: CASLDRAENNEQFF.

The rearrangement uses TRBV6-4 and TRBJ1-2, with TRBD1 as a possible D gene (6 bases). Germline V gene sequence: CDR1 MRHNA, CDR2 SNTAGT. This CDR3 has 13 residues. Trimming pared 2 bases from V and 4 bases from J, leaving 8 bases between. CDR3 region: CASSDRGIYGYTF. Written as DNA, the CDR3 is TGTGCCAGCAGTGACAGGGGGATCTATGGCTACACCTTC.

This chain joins TRBV30 and TRBJ2-4; TRBD1 matches at 9 bases. CDR1 GTSNPN and CDR2 SVGIG come from the germline V gene (reference sequence). The CDR3 covers 14 residues. Trimming at V came to 0 bases and at J to 8 bases, leaving 5 bases not matched to a gene. In nucleotides, the CDR3 is TGTGCCTGGAGTGTACAGGGGGCGAGGGACATTCAGTACTTC. The encoded protein is CAWSVQGARDIQYF.

This clone has a single count. The V gene is TRBV3-1 (or the pseudogene TRBV3-2), the J gene TRBJ2-3; the match to TRBD2 covers 10 bases. V lost 4 bases, J lost 1 base, and 5 bases stayed unmatched. CDR1 and CDR2 from the germline V gene are LGHDT and YNNKEL (reference sequence). This CDR3 has 16 residues. The CDR3 region has the DNA TGTGCCAGCAGCCGAATAGCGGGGGGCGGCACAGATACGCAGTATTTT. Its protein product is CASSRIAGGGTDTQYF.

The J gene is TRBJ2-7, the V gene TRBV13; D perhaps matches TRBD2 (6 bases). This CDR3 has 14 amino acids. The V and J ends lost 5 bases and 1 base respectively, with 12 bases between them. CDR1 is PRHDT and CDR2 is FYEKMQ in the germline V gene (reference sequence). The CDR3 DNA reads TGTGCCAGCAGCGCCCGGAGGGTTTCCTACGAGCAGTACTTC. As protein: CASSARRVSYEQYF. Supplemented by reference TRBV13 and TRBJ2-7, the full variable domain reads AAGVIQSPRHLIKEKRETATLKCYPIPRHDTVYWYQQGPGQDPQFLISFYEKMQSDKGSIPDRFSAQQFSDYHSELNMSSLELGDSALYFCASSARRVSYEQYFGPGTRLTVT.

The V call is TRBV5-1, the J call TRBJ1-5, with 8 bases that match TRBD1. J gave up 6 bases and V 4 bases, and 6 bases lay outside the gene matches. The length of the CDR3 is 14 residues. The germline V gene encodes CDR1 SGHRS and CDR2 YFSETQ. CDR3 sequence (DNA): TGCGCCAGCAGCCTGACAGGGGAGGGTCAGCCCCAGCATTTT. Translating it yields CASSLTGEGQPQHF. Full variable domain (remainder filled in from reference TRBV5-1 and TRBJ1-5): KAGVTQTPRYLIKTRGQQVTLSCSPISGHRSVSWYQQTPGQGLQFLFEYFSETQRNKGNFPGRFSGRQFSNSRSEMNVSTLELGDSALYLCASSLTGEGQPQHFGDGTRLSIL.

This clone appeared once. The V and J genes are TRBV7-6 and TRBJ2-5; D perhaps matches TRBD1 (6 bases). Trimming removed 7 bases at V and 4 bases at J, with 19 bases between. CDR3 size: 15 residues. The germline gives CDR1 SGHVS, CDR2 FNYEAQ. DNA of the CDR3: TGTGCCAGCAACCCCCCCGGAACCAGGGGAGAGACCCAGTACTTC. Translated: CASNPPGTRGETQYF.

This chain links TRBV5-1 with TRBJ2-1; TRBD2 might be the D (5 bases). The CDR3 covers 16 residues. The V end lost 0 bases, the J end lost 6 bases, and 16 bases lay between the germline ends. Germline V CDR1 and CDR2: SGHRS, YFSETQ. Here the CDR3 reads CASSLGLTSFANEQFF. CDR3 DNA sequence: TGCGCCAGCAGCTTGGGACTAACTAGTTTTGCCAATGAGCAGTTCTTC.

This sequence joins TRBV21-1 and TRBJ1-4. TRBV21-1 is given as a pseudogene. The CDR3 has 13 amino acids. The DNA of the CDR3 is TGTGCCAGCAGTCACATTTTCGGAGGTGAACTGTTTTTT. It codes for CASSHIFGGELFF.

This clone was observed a single time. This chain joins TRBV2 and TRBJ1-4, with TRBD1 matching 12 bases. Germline lookup yields CDR1 SNHLY and CDR2 FYNNEI. V lost 3 bases and J lost 6; bases outside the gene matches: 2. The CDR3 is 15 amino acids. Here the CDR3 reads CASSEGQGADEKLFF. The CDR3 DNA sequence: TGTGCCAGCAGTGAGGGACAGGGGGCGGATGAAAAACTGTTTTTT.

This rearrangement joins TRBV2 to TRBJ1-5, with 11 nucleotides matching TRBD1. J gave up 7 bases and V 1 base, and 3 bases lay outside the gene matches. Germline assignment: CDR1 SNHLY and CDR2 FYNNEI. CDR3 length equals 15 residues. The CDR3 nucleotides are TGTGCCAGCAGTGAAGGGACAGGGGGCCGACAGCCCCAGCATTTT. Protein: CASSEGTGGRQPQHF.

J is TRBJ1-1 and V is TRBV21-1; TRBD1 reflects the table's D call only, with no check against the DNA. TRBV21-1 constitutes a pseudogene. The CDR3 spans 16 residues. The CDR3 nucleotides read TGTGCCAGCAGCAAAGCGACAGGGGTTGGGGTAACTGAAGCTTTCTTT. As protein: CASSKATGVGVTEAFF.

The rearrangement joins TRBV9 to TRBJ2-1; the match to TRBD2 covers 10 bases. Trimming took 2 bases from V and 1 from J; bases not matched to a gene: 0. The CDR3 has 15 amino acids. From germline, CDR1 is SGDLS and CDR2 YYNGEE. The CDR3 DNA follows: TGTGCCAGCAGCGTGACTAGCGGGTCCTACAATGAGCAGTTCTTC. Its translation is CASSVTSGSYNEQFF. Full variable domain (rest looked up from reference TRBV9 and TRBJ2-1): DSGVTQTPKHLITATGQRVTLRCSPRSGDLSVYWYQQSLDQGLQFLIQYYNGEERAKGNILERFSAQQFPDLHSELNLSSLELGDSALYFCASSVTSGSYNEQFFGPGTRLTVL.

The chain joins TRBV5-4 to TRBJ2-2; TRBD2 matches at 16 bases. Unmatched junction bases numbered 12, after V lost 5 bases and J lost 2 bases. There are 20 residues in the CDR3. Looked up from germline, CDR1 is SGHNT and CDR2 is YYREEE (reference sequence). As DNA, the CDR3 is TGTGCCAGCAGTTATTGGCCAGGGACTAGCGGGGGGGACAACACCGGGGAGCTGTTTTTT. Translated: CASSYWPGTSGGDNTGELFF.

This clone was picked up a small number of times. The chain joins TRBV9 to TRBJ2-5, with TRBD2 identical over 9 bases. CDR3 size: 13 residues. In germline, CDR1 is SGDLS, CDR2 YYNGEE. V lost 6 bases and J lost 5; bases outside the gene matches: 5. CDR3 bases: TGTGCCAGCAACCCCGCGGGGGGGGAGACCCAGTACTTC. It encodes CASNPAGGETQYF.

This chain joins TRBV5-1 and TRBJ2-7, with D uncertain. Germline assignment: CDR1 SGHRS and CDR2 YFSETQ. With 1 base removed from V and 4 bases from J, the gap between germline ends came to 9 bases. CDR3 length: 13 residues. The CDR3 is CASSLMTQYEQYF. CDR3 in DNA: TGCGCCAGCAGCTTGATGACTCAGTACGAGCAGTACTTC. Combining the CDR3 with reference TRBV5-1 and TRBJ2-7 gives the whole variable domain KAGVTQTPRYLIKTRGQQVTLSCSPISGHRSVSWYQQTPGQGLQFLFEYFSETQRNKGNFPGRFSGRQFSNSRSEMNVSTLELGDSALYLCASSLMTQYEQYFGPGTRLTVT.